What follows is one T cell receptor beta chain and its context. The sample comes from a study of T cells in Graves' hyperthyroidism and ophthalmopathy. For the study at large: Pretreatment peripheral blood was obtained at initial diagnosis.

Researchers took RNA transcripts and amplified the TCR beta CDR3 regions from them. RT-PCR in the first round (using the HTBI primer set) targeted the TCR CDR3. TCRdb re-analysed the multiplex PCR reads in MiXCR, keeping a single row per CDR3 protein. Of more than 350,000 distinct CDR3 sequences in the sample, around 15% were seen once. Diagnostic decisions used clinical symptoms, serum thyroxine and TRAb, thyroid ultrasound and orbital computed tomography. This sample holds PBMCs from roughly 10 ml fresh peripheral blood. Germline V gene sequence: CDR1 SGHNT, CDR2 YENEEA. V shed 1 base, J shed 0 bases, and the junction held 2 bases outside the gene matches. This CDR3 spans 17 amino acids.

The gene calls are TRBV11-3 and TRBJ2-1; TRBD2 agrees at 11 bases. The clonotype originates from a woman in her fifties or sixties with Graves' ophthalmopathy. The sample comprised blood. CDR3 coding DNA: TGTGCCAGCAGCTTAGGAGGGACTAGCGGCTCCTACAATGAGCAGTTCTTC. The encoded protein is CASSLGGTSGSYNEQFF.